The 11 T cell receptor beta chains below come from one sample, sequenced in a study of CD8 T cells in ankylosing spondylitis. Each CDR3 protein gets one entry after TCRdb re-called the 5' RACE reads with MiXCR. The data contain about 360,000 distinct CDR3 sequences, roughly 22% of them singletons. Sequencing was carried out using blood, either unsorted or a sorted T cell fraction (not recorded which). These receptors all stem from a male donor with ankylosing spondylitis or in good health (not recorded which).

The rearrangement links TRBV2 to TRBJ2-1, with unresolved D. The CDR3 extends over 14 amino acids. The V gene lost 10 bases and the J gene lost 2 bases, with 15 bases spanning the gap. Per the germline V gene, CDR1 is SNHLY and CDR2 is FYNNEI. The CDR3 bases are TGTGCCACCCCCCTGACGGGCACCTACAATGAGCAGTTCTTC. Its translation is CATPLTGTYNEQFF.

This clonotype showed up just a few times. The J gene is TRBJ2-1, the V gene TRBV29-1, with 10 bases matching TRBD1. CDR3 length: 16 residues. The germline CDR1 and CDR2 sequences are SQVTM and ANQGSEA. The CDR3 nucleotides read TGCACTGCGACAGGGGGCCCCTACTACTTGTACAATGAGCAGTTCTTC. Its translation is CTATGGPYYLYNEQFF.

The V gene is TRBV27, the J gene TRBJ2-1; a possible D gene is TRBD1 (5 bases). Germline-derived CDR1 and CDR2 are MNHEY and SMNVEV (reference sequence). The CDR3 is made up of 12 amino acids. V was shortened by 6 bases and J by 12 bases, with 15 bases between the two germline ends. The CDR3 DNA is TGTGCCAGCAGCCGCCGGCAGGGAACGCAGTTCTTC. It yields the protein CASSRRQGTQFF.

Only a few counts were recorded for this clonotype. The rearrangement links TRBV6-6 to TRBJ2-1; tentatively, D is TRBD2 (7 bases). V lost 8 bases to trimming and J lost 5 bases, with 13 bases between them. Germline V CDR1 and CDR2: MNHNY, SVGAGI (reference sequence). The CDR3 contains 13 residues. DNA for the CDR3: TGTGCCAGCTTGGGAGGGGGGGACAATGAGCAGTTCTTC. It codes for CASLGGGDNEQFF.

In this sample, this clonotype turned up a few times. The chain has TRBV7-9 and TRBJ2-7; no firm D call. Germline lookup yields CDR1 SEHNR and CDR2 FQNEAQ (reference sequence). Trimming removed 5 bases from V and 6 bases from J, with 11 bases in between. This CDR3 has 12 residues. CDR3 in amino acids: CASSPSRSEQYF. Written as DNA, the CDR3 is TGTGCCAGCAGCCCCTCCAGGAGCGAGCAGTACTTC.

As concerns this clonotype: This may stem from a read error, because a much larger clone lies one nucleotide away. The chain joins TRBV4-1 to TRBJ2-3; 7 bases fit TRBD1. The CDR3 is 15 residues long. Germline values: CDR1 MGHRA, CDR2 YSYEKL. Written as DNA, the CDR3 is TGCGCCACCAGCCTCCGACAGGGTGGGACAGATACGCAGTATTTT. Protein: CATSLRQGGTDTQYF.

V gene TRBV6-1 combines with J gene TRBJ2-1, with 7 bases fitting TRBD2. Germline V gives CDR1 MNHNS, CDR2 SASEGT. There are 16 residues in the CDR3. The V gene end was trimmed by 2 bases and the J gene end by 0 bases; junction bases not matched to a gene: 4. CDR3 in amino acids: CASSESGGGSYNEQFF. The CDR3 bases are TGTGCCAGCAGTGAATCGGGCGGGGGCTCCTACAATGAGCAGTTCTTC.

The J gene is TRBJ2-1, the V gene TRBV6-5; D unclear. Trimming took off 2 bases at V and 0 bases at J, with 17 bases between the two ends. CDR3 size: 18 residues. Per germline, CDR1 MNHEY and CDR2 SVGAGI. The CDR3 protein is CASSYPLTRPSSYNEQFF. DNA of the CDR3: TGTGCCAGCAGTTACCCCTTGACACGTCCGAGCTCCTACAATGAGCAGTTCTTC.

The V gene is TRBV6-1, the J gene TRBJ2-1; 11 bases are a match to TRBD2. The CDR3 extends over 15 amino acids. CDR1 is MNHNS, CDR2 SASEGT, per germline. Germline trimming cut 10 bases from V and 6 bases from J; bases unmatched to any gene: 11. The CDR3 DNA reads TGTGCCATCCAACCCCCCGGGACTAGCGGCAATGAGCAGTTCTTC. It codes for CAIQPPGTSGNEQFF.

The V gene is TRBV20-1, the J gene TRBJ1-2; D is perhaps TRBD1 (6 bases). CDR1 and CDR2 (germline): DFQATT, SNEGSKA (reference sequence). The CDR3 runs to 14 residues. The V end lost 0 bases, the J end lost 5 bases, and 13 bases lay between the germline ends. The CDR3: CSARDDRNWYGYTF. In DNA form, the CDR3 reads TGCAGTGCTAGAGATGACAGGAATTGGTATGGCTACACCTTC.

The table lists this clonotype with a few counts. CDR3: CASSYRPSSYEQYF. The DNA of the CDR3 is TGTGCCAGCAGTTACAGGCCTTCCTCCTACGAGCAGTACTTC. The rearrangement uses TRBV6-5 and TRBJ2-7; D is unresolved. The CDR3 runs 14 residues. Between the trimmed V and J ends, which lost 2 bases and 0 bases, there was a span of 8 bases. From germline, CDR1 is MNHEY and CDR2 SVGAGI.